These 7 T cell receptor beta chains came from one sample sequenced in a study of CD8 T cells in Susac syndrome. Reverse transcription of about 0.5 to 1 ug RNA used random hexamers. TCRdb re-called the immunoSEQ multiplex PCR reads through MiXCR, storing one row per CDR3 protein. The table includes about 130,000 distinct CDR3 sequences, about 95% detected once. The sequencing sample was made of CD4+ T cells from PBMCs. Receptors were obtained from a human donor in good health.

This clonotype appeared a single time. The chain combines TRBV12-3 or TRBV12-4 with TRBJ1-5; D uncertain. The germline V and J ends were trimmed by 1 base and 0 bases, with 13 bases remaining between them. There are 17 residues in the CDR3. CDR3 coding DNA: TGTGCCAGCAGTTTAGAGGCAGGACCCTCTAGCAATCAGCCCCAGCATTTT. Its protein is CASSLEAGPSSNQPQHF.

In this sample, this clonotype turned up once. The chain has TRBV28 and TRBJ2-6; D not resolved. The CDR3 runs to 12 residues. Germline loops: CDR1 MDHEN, CDR2 SYDVKM. The ends were cut back, 6 bases at V and 2 bases at J, with 2 bases in the middle. CDR3 in amino acids: CASRTGANVLTF. The DNA for the CDR3 is TGTGCCAGCAGAACTGGGGCCAACGTCCTGACTTTC.

The gene calls are TRBV9 and TRBJ2-3, with D perhaps TRBD1 (6 bases). Germline V gene sequence: CDR1 SGDLS, CDR2 YYNGEE. The V end lost 0 bases, the J end lost 5 bases, and 16 bases lay between the germline ends. This CDR3 comprises 16 residues. The DNA for the CDR3 is TGTGCCAGCAGCGTAGCTACCAGGGGCGCGGGAGATACGCAGTATTTT. It is translated as CASSVATRGAGDTQYF.

This clonotype was observed a single time. V is TRBV5-4 and J is TRBJ2-1, with TRBD2 matching 8 bases. The J segment lost 2 bases and the V segment lost 0 bases, leaving 7 bases of the junction unmatched. Germline V gene sequence: CDR1 SGHNT, CDR2 YYREEE (reference sequence). There are 17 residues in the CDR3. The CDR3 protein is CASSLGVAGLPYNEQFF. The CDR3, as DNA: TGTGCCAGCAGCTTGGGGGTAGCGGGATTGCCCTACAATGAGCAGTTCTTC.

The CDR3 bases are TGTGCCAGCAGTTTATCGATGGCTGCGCGAGGCTACACCTTC. It yields the protein CASSLSMAARGYTF. V gene TRBV27 combines with J gene TRBJ1-2, with D uncertain. This CDR3 region has 14 residues. Trimming removed 0 bases from V and 8 bases from J, with 13 bases in between. Germline CDR1 MNHEY, CDR2 SMNVEV (reference sequence).

The sample holds one count of this clonotype. V and J are TRBV20-1 and TRBJ2-1; 7 bases line up with TRBD2. Germline V gives CDR1 DFQATT, CDR2 SNEGSKA (reference sequence). The CDR3 is made up of 16 amino acids. J gave up 8 bases and V 1 base, and 14 bases lay outside the gene matches. In DNA, the CDR3 is TGCAGTGCTAGAGGGGGACTACCCAGAAGGCTGGATGAGCAGTTCTTC. Translated: CSARGGLPRRLDEQFF.

The gene calls are TRBV5-1 and TRBJ1-5, with D perhaps matching TRBD1 (5 bases). Germline CDR1 SGHRS, CDR2 YFSETQ. Trimming pared 0 bases from V and 6 bases from J, leaving 10 bases between. There are 14 residues in the CDR3. CDR3: CASSLEGVGQPQHF. The CDR3 nucleotides read TGCGCCAGCAGCTTGGAAGGGGTGGGTCAGCCCCAGCATTTT.